These T cell receptor beta chains were read from a single sample in a study of shared clonotypes between healthy human individuals. Assay used: immunoSEQ multiplex PCR; TCRdb lists only in-frame clones, some missing. Counted here are roughly 2.2 million clones, about nine tenths occurring once; the ten biggest clones make up 0.37%. Sequencing was performed on naive CD4+ T cells from PBMCs. Source of these receptors: a man aged 18 to 29 in good health. Some clones in this sample may be carry-over from other donors' samples. CDR3s include the opening cysteine and the closing phenylalanine or tryptophan. Fields, in order: V gene, J gene, D gene, clone size, CDR3 DNA, CDR3 protein. A D gene is named only where the DNA matches it firmly. The size entry is marked missing in some rows and otherwise reads once, few, many or a size class.

TRBV18,TRBJ1-1,NA,few,TGTGCCAGCTCATCTCGGGTCACTGAAGCTTTCTTT,CASSSRVTEAFF
TRBV14,TRBJ2-3,TRBD1,NA,TGTGCCAGCAGCTGGACAGGGACCCCAGATACGCAGTATTTT,CASSWTGTPDTQYF
TRBV27,TRBJ2-1,NA,NA,TGTGCCAGCAGTTTATTCGCGGTCAGCTCCTACAATGAGCAGTTCTTC,CASSLFAVSSYNEQFF
TRBV29-1,TRBJ2-6,NA,NA,TGCAGCGTTGAAGTCCGCAATAGATCCTTTGGGGCCAACGTCCTGACTTTC,CSVEVRNRSFGANVLTF
TRBV5-5,TRBJ2-6,NA,NA,TGTGCCAGCAGCTTGATGGGAGCTGGGGCCAACGTCCTGACTTTC,CASSLMGAGANVLTF
TRBV21-1,TRBJ2-2,NA,NA,TGTGCCAGCAGCGGCCAGGAGAACACCGGGGAGCTGTTTTTT,CASSGQENTGELFF
TRBV4-2,TRBJ2-3,NA,NA,TGTGCCAGCAGCCAAGAGTGGGGACTGTGGACAGATACGCAGTATTTT,CASSQEWGLWTDTQYF
TRBV28,TRBJ2-6,TRBD2,NA,TGTGCCAGCAGTTTGGGACTAGCGAGCTCTGGGGCCAACGTCCTGACTTTC,CASSLGLASSGANVLTF
TRBV19,TRBJ2-7,TRBD1,NA,TGTGCCAGTAGCACCGGGACAGGAACCTACGAGCAGTACTTC,CASSTGTGTYEQYF
TRBV6-6,TRBJ1-1,NA,NA,TGTGCCAGCAGTTATGGATTGGGTGACACTGAAGCTTTCTTT,CASSYGLGDTEAFF
TRBV29-1,TRBJ1-4,NA,once,TGCAGCGCCGGCCGGGGGTTGGGTTTTGAAAAACTGTTTTTT,CSAGRGLGFEKLFF
TRBV5-1,TRBJ1-5,NA,once,TGCGCCAGCAGCTTGGTGCCAGGAAGACAGCCCCAGCATTTT,CASSLVPGRQPQHF
TRBV9,TRBJ2-2,NA,NA,TGTGCCAGCAGCGTAGGGGACGTAAACACCGGGGAGCTGTTTTTT,CASSVGDVNTGELFF
TRBV5-1,TRBJ1-6,NA,NA,TGCGCCAGCAGCTTGGAGGTGGGTTCACCCCTCCACTTT,CASSLEVGSPLHF
TRBV18,TRBJ2-5,NA,NA,TGTGCCAGCTCACCACAAATACTCCCCGAGGGAGAGACCCAGTACTTC,CASSPQILPEGETQYF
TRBV11-2,TRBJ2-7,TRBD1,NA,TGTGCCAGCAGCCCTAATAGGGACAGAACCTACGAGCAGTACTTC,CASSPNRDRTYEQYF
TRBV5-4,TRBJ2-1,TRBD2,NA,TGTGCCAGCAGCCGATCACTAGCGGAAGATAACAATGAGCAGTTCTTC,CASSRSLAEDNNEQFF
TRBV4-1,TRBJ2-3,NA,NA,TGCGCCAGCAGCCAATCGTCCCGGGAAGCAGATACGCAGTATTTT,CASSQSSREADTQYF
TRBV5-4,TRBJ2-5,NA,NA,TGTGCCAGCAGCTTGGCCGAAGGACTCCAAGAGACCCAGTACTTC,CASSLAEGLQETQYF
TRBV15,TRBJ2-5,TRBD1,NA,TGTGCCACCAGCAGAGAGGACAGGTCAAGGTTCGAGACCCAGTACTTC,CATSREDRSRFETQYF
TRBV27,TRBJ2-2,NA,few,TGTGCCAGCAGCTACGGACCCAAGAACACCGGGGAGCTGTTTTTT,CASSYGPKNTGELFF
TRBV18,TRBJ2-7,NA,once,TGTGCCAGCTCACCACCAAACACGGGTTCCTACGAGCAGTACTTC,CASSPPNTGSYEQYF
TRBV7-2,TRBJ2-7,TRBD2,NA,TGTGCCAGCAGCCCCTCCGGACTAGCGGGTTCCTCCTACGAGCAGTACTTC,CASSPSGLAGSSYEQYF
TRBV28,TRBJ1-3,NA,NA,TGTGCCAGCAGTCCAATCACTGGAAACACCATATATTTT,CASSPITGNTIYF
TRBV11-1,TRBJ2-4,NA,NA,TGTGCCAGCAGCTTAAAGGTCCGGTCCGAGGCTTTAGCCAAAAACATTCAGTACTTC,CASSLKVRSEALAKNIQYF
TRBV9,TRBJ2-5,NA,NA,TGTGCCAGCAGAAAAGAGACCCAGTACTTC,CASRKETQYF
TRBV12-5,TRBJ2-1,TRBD2,NA,TGTGCTAGTGGTGGACCGGGACTAGCGGGGCCTGGAGACAATGAGCAGTTCTTC,CASGGPGLAGPGDNEQFF
TRBV5-4,TRBJ1-1,NA,NA,TGTGCCAGCAGCTTGGGGTCAACTCGACGGGCCACTGAAGCTTTCTTT,CASSLGSTRRATEAFF
TRBV28,TRBJ1-1,TRBD1,NA,TGTGCCAGCAGTAAGCCGGGACAGGAGATGAACACTGAAGCTTTCTTT,CASSKPGQEMNTEAFF